These 32 T cell receptor beta chains originate from one sample sequenced in a study of T cells in Graves' hyperthyroidism and ophthalmopathy. TCR beta CDR3 sequences were amplified from RNA transcripts. The TCR CDR3 was amplified in a first-round RT-PCR using the HTBI primer set. Each CDR3 protein is one row after TCRdb ran MiXCR on the multiplex PCR reads. This sample yields about 480,000 distinct CDR3 sequences, of which approximately 15% are seen a single time; less than 20% belongs to the top ten. Sequencing input: blood. The receptors were gathered from a woman under 30 with Graves' hyperthyroidism.

J is TRBJ2-5 and V is TRBV15; 9 bases line up with TRBD2. The junction had 12 bases not matched to a gene; V was cut back by 3 bases and J by 1 base. The CDR3 contains 18 residues. CDR1 is LNHNV, CDR2 YYDKDF, per germline (reference sequence). As DNA, the CDR3 is TGTGCCACCAGCAGCTACAGCCCAGGACTAGCGATCCAAGAGACCCAGTACTTC. This sequence encodes CATSSYSPGLAIQETQYF. The complete variable domain, with remaining parts taken from reference TRBV15 and TRBJ2-5, reads DAMVIQNPRYQVTQFGKPVTLSCSQTLNHNVMYWYQQKSSQAPKLLFHYYDKDFNNEADTPDNFQSRRPNTSFCFLDIRSPGLGDTAMYLCATSSYSPGLAIQETQYFGPGTRLLVL.

This clonotype was observed many times. The genes are TRBV11-3 and TRBJ2-1; D possibly corresponds to TRBD2 (5 bases). Trimming cost V 1 base and J 8 bases, with 18 bases left between them. Germline V gives CDR1 SGHNT, CDR2 YENEEA. The CDR3 is made up of 16 amino acids. CDR3 loop: CASSLADGSGTYEQFF. The CDR3 DNA follows: TGTGCCAGCAGCTTAGCCGATGGGTCGGGAACATATGAGCAGTTCTTC.

There are many counts of this clonotype. The chain employs TRBV12-3 or TRBV12-4 and TRBJ2-1, with D perhaps TRBD1 or TRBD2 (5 bases each). With 6 bases removed from V and 2 bases from J, the gap between germline ends came to 14 bases. This CDR3 comprises 15 residues. The CDR3 coding sequence is TGTGCCAGCAGCCTCAATATGGGGGCCTACAATGAGCAGTTCTTC. It encodes CASSLNMGAYNEQFF.

A few counts support this clonotype. The chain links TRBV5-1 to TRBJ1-2; D is ambiguous. Germline CDR1 and CDR2: SGHRS and YFSETQ. The CDR3 has 12 amino acids. Trimming pared 1 base from V and 8 bases from J, leaving 9 bases between. The CDR3 DNA reads TGCGCCAGCAGCTTGTCCAGTGAAGGCTACACCTTC. This codes for CASSLSSEGYTF.

This clonotype came up many times. The rearrangement joins TRBV3-1 to TRBJ2-1; TRBD2 agrees at 7 bases. CDR3 length: 17 amino acids. V was clipped by 1 base and J by 4 bases; unmatched bases: 10. CDR1 and CDR2 from the germline V gene are LGHDT and YNNKEL (reference sequence). In DNA, the CDR3 is TGTGCCAGCAGCCAAGTTACCACGGGGACTACATACAATGAGCAGTTCTTC. Its translation is CASSQVTTGTTYNEQFF.

J is TRBJ2-1 and V is TRBV9, with 15 bases identical to TRBD2. The CDR3 has 16 residues. V dropped 3 bases and J dropped 10; count of bases not matched to a gene: 8. Looked up from germline, CDR1 is SGDLS and CDR2 is YYNGEE. CDR3 sequence reads: CASSGSGLAGGGEQFF. In DNA, the CDR3 is TGTGCCAGCAGCGGATCGGGACTAGCGGGAGGAGGGGAGCAGTTCTTC.

A single count supports this clonotype. The V and J genes are TRBV28 and TRBJ2-1; 7 nucleotides align to TRBD1. V lost 6 bases and J lost 2; bases outside the gene matches: 7. The CDR3 is 15 amino acids. Germline V gene lookup returns CDR1 MDHEN and CDR2 SYDVKM. CDR3 DNA: TGTGCCAGCAGCCCCTGGGACAGCACCTACAATGAGCAGTTCTTC. Translated, it gives CASSPWDSTYNEQFF.

Points on this clonotype: Since a much larger clone is just one base distant, this may be a read error. This chain links TRBV24-1 with TRBJ2-7; D is undetermined. The V end was cut by 6 bases, the J end by 2 bases, with 10 bases between. Germline V gene data show CDR1 as KGHDR and CDR2 as SFDVKD. This CDR3 region has 13 residues. The CDR3 DNA reads TGTGCCACCAGTACGGTCGGAGCCTACGAGCAGTACTTC. Its translation: CATSTVGAYEQYF.

At least ten counts were recorded for this clonotype. The chain joins TRBV30 to TRBJ1-3; TRBD1 matches at 9 bases. V lost 4 bases, J lost 4 bases, and 5 bases stayed unmatched. The CDR3 runs 14 residues. Looked up from germline, CDR1 is GTSNPN and CDR2 is SVGIG (reference sequence). The CDR3 DNA is TGTGCCTGGACCGGACAGGGGTTGGGAAACACCATATATTTT. This codes for CAWTGQGLGNTIYF.

This clonotype was picked up many times. The gene calls are TRBV7-8 and TRBJ1-2, with D possibly TRBD1 on 5 matching bases. Germline V gene lookup returns CDR1 SGHVS and CDR2 FQNEAQ. Trimming cost V 2 bases and J 1 base, with 14 bases left between them. The CDR3 totals 16 residues. Written as DNA, the CDR3 is TGTGCCAGCAGCTTACCCCGGGACCGTGATAACTATGGCTACACCTTC. Amino acids: CASSLPRDRDNYGYTF.

This clonotype was detected ten times or more. The CDR3 is CASRGRGNQPQHF. In DNA, the CDR3 is TGTGCCAGCAGGGGCCGCGGCAATCAGCCCCAGCATTTT. The chain links TRBV2 to TRBJ1-5; D uncertain. V gave up 6 bases and J gave up 2 bases, with 8 bases separating them. Per the germline V gene, CDR1 is SNHLY and CDR2 is FYNNEI. This CDR3 has 13 amino acids. The entire variable domain, with the rest obtained from reference TRBV2 and TRBJ1-5, is as follows: EPEVTQTPSHQVTQMGQEVILRCVPISNHLYFYWYRQILGQKVEFLVSFYNNEISEKSEIFDDQFSVERPDGSNFTLKIRSTKLEDSAMYFCASRGRGNQPQHFGDGTRLSIL.

This clonotype has ten or more counts. V and J are TRBV12-3 or TRBV12-4 and TRBJ2-2; 10 bases fit TRBD2. The trim removed 2 bases at V and 5 bases at J, leaving 2 bases unmatched. This CDR3 contains 15 residues. The CDR3: CASSLTSGITGELFF. The CDR3 nucleotides read TGTGCCAGCAGTTTAACTAGCGGGATAACCGGGGAGCTGTTTTTT.

This clonotype was recorded many times. V is TRBV6-5 and J is TRBJ1-2; TRBD1 matches 7 bases. The germline CDR1 and CDR2 sequences are MNHEY and SVGAGI. V was pared by 2 bases and J by 0 bases, with 3 bases of the junction left unmatched. The CDR3 loop spans 15 amino acids. The CDR3 loop reads CASSYVGTANYGYTF. CDR3 bases: TGTGCCAGCAGTTACGTGGGGACAGCTAACTATGGCTACACCTTC.

As concerns this clonotype: A read error is possible here, since a much larger clone lies one base away. The chain joins TRBV19 to TRBJ1-1; D is uncertain. CDR3 length equals 13 residues. Germline values: CDR1 LNHDA, CDR2 SQIVND (reference sequence). The CDR3 region is CSSRSTINTEAFF. CDR3 DNA: TGTTCCAGTAGGTCTACTATCAACACTGAAGCTTTCTTT. Using reference TRBV19 and TRBJ1-1 for the parts outside the CDR3, the full variable domain is DGGITQSPKYLFRKEGQNVTLSCEQNLNHDAMYWYRQDPGQGLRLIYYSQIVNDFQKGDIAEGYSVSREKKESFPLTVTSAQKNPTAFYLCSSRSTINTEAFFGQGTRLTVV.

The chain couples TRBV3-1 to TRBJ1-6; 7 positions match TRBD1. Germline lookup yields CDR1 LGHDT and CDR2 YNNKEL (reference sequence). The CDR3 consists of 15 residues. J gave up 7 bases and V 6 bases, and 9 bases lay outside the gene matches. Written as DNA, the CDR3 is TGTGCCAGCAGGCCCGCTGACAGGGAAAATTCACCCCTCCACTTT. It codes for CASRPADRENSPLHF.

This clonotype was seen a few times. This sequence joins TRBV7-2 and TRBJ2-3; possibly TRBD1 or TRBD2 for D (5 bases each). CDR1 SGHTA and CDR2 FQGNSA come from the germline V gene. This CDR3 is built from 16 residues. With 3 bases removed from V and 2 bases from J, the gap between germline ends came to 15 bases. The CDR3 DNA follows: TGTGCCAGCAGCTTTCGGGCCCAGGGAGCCACAGATACGCAGTATTTT. Its protein product is CASSFRAQGATDTQYF. Full variable domain (outside the CDR3, taken from reference TRBV7-2 and TRBJ2-3): GAGVSQSPSNKVTEKGKDVELRCDPISGHTALYWYRQSLGQGLEFLIYFQGNSAPDKSGLPSDRFSAERTGGSVSTLTIQRTQQEDSAVYLCASSFRAQGATDTQYFGPGTRLTVL.

The chain recombines TRBV11-2 with TRBJ2-1, with 10 bases that match TRBD2. Germline CDR1 is SGHAT and CDR2 is FQNNGV. The CDR3 spans 15 residues. Unmatched junction bases numbered 7, after V lost 5 bases and J lost 6 bases. In nucleotides, the CDR3 is TGTGCCAGCAGCCCAGGGGGGACTAGCGTCAATGAGCAGTTCTTC. It specifies CASSPGGTSVNEQFF.

On this clonotype itself: A much larger clone is a single base away; this may be a read error. The chain carries TRBV27 and TRBJ2-1; TRBD2 matches at 12 bases. The CDR3 is 17 residues long. The trim removed 5 bases at V and 7 bases at J, leaving 12 bases unmatched. The germline V gene has CDR1 MNHEY and CDR2 SMNVEV (reference sequence). CDR3 in amino acids: CASSERVLAGGRNEQFF. In nucleotides, the CDR3 is TGTGCCAGCAGTGAGCGCGTCCTAGCGGGAGGGCGGAATGAGCAGTTCTTC.

This clonotype occurred many times. V usage is TRBV12-3 or TRBV12-4 and J usage is TRBJ2-7; TRBD1 is a possible D gene (5 bases). Trimming stripped 8 bases from V and 3 bases from J, with 17 bases between. The CDR3 sequence is 14 residues long. DNA for the CDR3: TGTGCCAGCGCCCAGGGAAGAGGCAACTACGAGCAGTACGTC. Translation: CASAQGRGNYEQYV.

This clonotype showed up just a few times. The chain employs TRBV24-1 and TRBJ2-1; possibly TRBD1 for D (5 bases). The CDR3 covers 14 residues. Trimming left V 4 bases short and J 6 bases short, with 12 bases between. Germline assignment: CDR1 KGHDR and CDR2 SFDVKD. For the CDR3, the DNA is TGTGCCACCAGTGACCCAAACAGGTCCAATGAGCAGTTCTTC. This codes for CATSDPNRSNEQFF.

This clonotype was detected a few times. This chain links TRBV5-8 with TRBJ2-7, with 8 positions matching TRBD2. Germline CDR1 is SGHTS and CDR2 is YDEGEE. The CDR3 is made up of 14 amino acids. V was pared by 4 bases and J by 5 bases, with 8 bases of the junction left unmatched. In DNA, the CDR3 is TGTGCCAGCAGCAGGAGCGGGAGTGGGCACGAGCAGTACTTC. Translated: CASSRSGSGHEQYF.

This clonotype was observed at least ten times. This chain connects TRBV11-2 to TRBJ2-1; the match to TRBD2 covers 13 bases. Germline CDR1 reads SGHAT; CDR2 reads FQNNGV. The V gene end was trimmed by 4 bases and the J gene end by 9 bases; junction bases not matched to a gene: 6. This CDR3 is built from 15 residues. The CDR3 loop reads CASSSLAGGRGEQFF. DNA of the CDR3: TGTGCCAGCAGCTCACTAGCGGGAGGGCGAGGTGAGCAGTTCTTC.

This clonotype was found many times. This chain connects TRBV24-1 to TRBJ2-1; 13 nucleotides line up with TRBD2. The V segment lost 5 bases and the J segment 2 bases; nucleotides outside the gene matches: 5. The CDR3 length is 17 residues. Germline V lookup: CDR1 KGHDR, CDR2 SFDVKD. For the CDR3, the DNA is TGTGCCACCAGTGGGAGGGGGACTAGCGGGACCTACAATGAGCAGTTCTTC. Translating gives CATSGRGTSGTYNEQFF.

This clonotype was picked up many times. The rearrangement uses TRBV24-1 and TRBJ2-1, with 9 nucleotides matching TRBD1. Germline V gene sequence: CDR1 KGHDR, CDR2 SFDVKD. J lost 1 base, V lost 1 base, and 4 bases had no gene match. The CDR3 contains 17 residues. The CDR3 DNA sequence: TGTGCCACCAGTGATTTTCGGGGACAGGGATCCTACAATGAGCAGTTCTTC. It specifies CATSDFRGQGSYNEQFF.

This clonotype appeared many times. The chain joins TRBV3-1 to TRBJ2-3, with 8 nucleotides matching TRBD2. This CDR3 comprises 14 residues. The V segment lost 4 bases and the J segment 0 bases; nucleotides outside the gene matches: 0. The germline gives CDR1 LGHDT, CDR2 YNNKEL (reference sequence). The CDR3 sequence: CASSRLASTDTQYF. The DNA for the CDR3 is TGTGCCAGCAGCCGACTAGCGAGCACAGATACGCAGTATTTT.

This clonotype appeared many times. This chain connects TRBV20-1 to TRBJ2-7; 7 nucleotides line up with TRBD1. V gave up 6 bases and J gave up 0 bases; unmatched junction bases: 8. The CDR3 extends over 14 amino acids. Germline V gives CDR1 DFQATT, CDR2 SNEGSKA (reference sequence). The CDR3 nucleotides read TGCAGTGCGATTGGGACAGCCAGCTCCTACGAGCAGTACTTC. Protein sequence: CSAIGTASSYEQYF.

In its sample, this clonotype was seen a few times. The chain joins TRBV19 to TRBJ2-1; D uncertain. The V gene lost 6 bases and the J gene lost 3 bases, with 9 bases spanning the gap. The CDR3 spans 13 residues. Germline-derived CDR1 and CDR2 are LNHDA and SQIVND (reference sequence). The DNA of the CDR3 is TGTGCCAGTAGCGTCGTTATCTACAATGAGCAGTTCTTC. Translation: CASSVVIYNEQFF.

This clonotype was found many times. The CDR3 DNA reads TGTGCCAGCTCCTCCCCCGAGGGGTCGGGATATGGCTACACCTTC. It specifies CASSSPEGSGYGYTF. The V gene is TRBV18, the J gene TRBJ1-2, with D maybe TRBD1 (5 bases). Looked up from germline, CDR1 is KGHSH and CDR2 is LQKENI. The CDR3 length is 15 residues. Trimming took off 6 bases at V and 5 bases at J, with 19 bases between the two ends.

This clonotype was observed a handful of times. CDR3 in amino acids: CASRGGASQETQYF. CDR3 coding DNA: TGTGCCAGCAGGGGGGGGGCCTCTCAAGAGACCCAGTACTTC. The chain has TRBV7-9 and TRBJ2-5, with D perhaps TRBD2 (7 bases). Trimming pared 6 bases from V and 2 bases from J, leaving 13 bases between. Germline-derived CDR1 and CDR2 are SEHNR and FQNEAQ (reference sequence). The CDR3 runs 14 residues.

This sequence joins TRBV7-9 and TRBJ1-1, with D hard to call. Germline V lookup: CDR1 SEHNR, CDR2 FQNEAQ (reference sequence). V was shortened by 0 bases and J by 7 bases, with 12 bases between the two germline ends. The CDR3 runs to 14 residues. CDR3 sequence reads: CASSLAVRDIEAFF. The CDR3, as DNA: TGTGCCAGCAGCTTAGCAGTCAGAGATATTGAAGCTTTCTTT.

This clonotype was counted many times. The V and J genes are TRBV5-1 and TRBJ1-5, with D maybe TRBD1 (5 bases). Germline V gives CDR1 SGHRS, CDR2 YFSETQ. This CDR3 has 13 residues. V lost 2 bases and J lost 5, with 8 bases in between. Here the CDR3 reads CASSFDSHQPQHF. CDR3 DNA sequence: TGCGCCAGCAGCTTTGACAGCCATCAGCCCCAGCATTTT.

This clonotype was seen many times. This chain links TRBV12-3 or TRBV12-4 with TRBJ2-1; 13 positions agree with TRBD2. This CDR3 has 18 residues. V shed 3 bases and J 3 bases; nucleotides not matched to a gene: 8. Here the CDR3 reads CASSFWTSGSKVYNEQFF. Written as DNA, the CDR3 is TGTGCCAGCAGTTTTTGGACTAGCGGGAGTAAGGTCTACAATGAGCAGTTCTTC.